This entry lists 29 T cell receptor beta chains sequenced from one sample in a study of cytomegalovirus exposure and HLA in healthy donors. PCR was performed using 60 Vbeta and 13 Jbeta primers. Using immunoSEQ multiplex PCR, the repertoire was profiled, and TCRdb retains in-frame clones only, with some absent. This sample has about 160,000 clones; 80% occur once, and the top ten carry 4.5%. Sequencing was done on a sample of PBMCs. All receptors come from a woman aged 45 to 65 in good health and CMV-seropositive.

About this clone itself: Other DNA sequences in this specimen translate into the identical CDR3. V and J are TRBV7-3 and TRBJ2-3; D ambiguous. This CDR3 region has 14 residues. Germline-derived CDR1 and CDR2 are SGHTA and FQGTGA. Trimming shortened V by 0 bases and J by 0 bases, and 4 bases separated the two germline ends. CDR3 nucleotides: TGTGCCAGCAGCTTAACCCTTAGCACAGATACGCAGTATTTT. The encoded protein is CASSLTLSTDTQYF.

The chain joins TRBV7-6 to TRBJ2-3, with D possibly TRBD2 on 7 matching bases. This CDR3 contains 16 residues. V lost 1 base to trimming and J lost 6 bases, with 17 bases between them. Germline CDR1 is SGHVS and CDR2 is FNYEAQ. The DNA for the CDR3 is TGTGCCAGCAGCTTAGGGGGGGGGCAGGGAAGGGATACGCAGTATTTT. It codes for CASSLGGGQGRDTQYF.

This clone has more than one count but fewer than ten. This chain connects TRBV2 to TRBJ2-3; possibly TRBD1 for D (6 bases). Looked up from germline, CDR1 is SNHLY and CDR2 is FYNNEI. Trimming stripped 6 bases from V and 0 bases from J, with 13 bases between. The CDR3 covers 15 residues. CDR3 sequence (DNA): TGTGCCAGCAGAGCCCTGGGGGCCAGCACAGATACGCAGTATTTT. It specifies CASRALGASTDTQYF.

The V and J genes are TRBV4-2 and TRBJ1-2, with TRBD1 matching over 7 bases. V lost 0 bases to trimming and J lost 6 bases; unmatched junction nucleotides: 10. The CDR3 spans 16 residues. Germline V gives CDR1 LGHNA, CDR2 YNFKEQ. In DNA form, the CDR3 reads TGTGCCAGCAGCCAAGATAGTATTAGGGGGCGGAATGGCTACACCTTC. Translation gives CASSQDSIRGRNGYTF.

Notes on this clone: The same CDR3 can be traced to other DNA sequences in this sample. This chain links TRBV7-2 with TRBJ2-2; 7 bases are shared with TRBD2. There are 15 residues in the CDR3. Germline values: CDR1 SGHTA, CDR2 FQGNSA. After removal of 1 base from V and 6 bases from J, the junction contained 5 bases not matched to a gene. The CDR3 sequence is CASSLDAGVSGELFF. The CDR3 DNA follows: TGTGCCAGCAGCTTAGACGCGGGGGTGTCCGGGGAGCTGTTTTTT.

This chain connects TRBV5-1 to TRBJ1-6, with TRBD1 identical over 9 bases. The V gene end was trimmed by 3 bases and the J gene end by 9 bases; junction bases not matched to a gene: 13. Per germline, CDR1 SGHRS and CDR2 YFSETQ. This CDR3 spans 17 amino acids. CDR3 sequence: CASSSHMPGQGSSPLHF. The CDR3 DNA follows: TGCGCCAGCAGCTCCCATATGCCGGGACAGGGCAGTTCACCCCTCCACTTT.

The DNA for the CDR3 is TGTGCCAGCAGCCAAGCCCTGAGCACAGATACGCAGTATTTT. Translating it yields CASSQALSTDTQYF. V usage is TRBV7-9 and J usage is TRBJ2-3; no reliable D call. V dropped 5 bases and J dropped 0 bases, with 9 bases sitting between them. In germline, CDR1 is SEHNR, CDR2 FQNEAQ (reference sequence). The CDR3 runs to 14 residues.

V usage is TRBV25-1 and J usage is TRBJ2-2; 10 bases match TRBD2. Germline CDR1 reads MGHDK; CDR2 reads SYGVNS. J gave up 7 bases and V 6 bases, and 8 bases lay outside the gene matches. There are 15 residues in the CDR3. The CDR3 nucleotides are TGTGCCAGCAGGCCAGCGGGGGGGCCTAGCGGGGAGCTGTTTTTT. This sequence encodes CASRPAGGPSGELFF.

This clone turned up a few times. V is TRBV27 and J is TRBJ1-1, with D tentatively TRBD1 (5 bases). V was shortened by 1 base and J by 4 bases, with 13 bases between the two germline ends. Germline V lookup: CDR1 MNHEY, CDR2 SMNVEV (reference sequence). The CDR3 length is 15 residues. CDR3 in amino acids: CASSLYGGGGTEAFF. CDR3 nucleotides: TGTGCCAGCAGTTTATACGGGGGAGGAGGCACTGAAGCTTTCTTT.

In regard to this clone: An end of the junction differs from the germline gene, which may be a read error. The CDR3 here is CASSLAGGNNEQFF. CDR3 DNA: TGTGCTAGCAGCTTAGCGGGAGGGAACAATGAGCAGTTCTTC. The chain joins TRBV7-7 to TRBJ2-1, with 11 bases aligning to TRBD2. The V gene's germline CDR1 is SSHAT and CDR2 FNYEAQ (reference sequence). The CDR3 is 14 amino acids.

This chain uses TRBV7-8 with TRBJ2-7, with D uncertain. The length of the CDR3 is 15 residues. Germline CDR1 and CDR2: SGHVS and FQNEAQ. Trimming cost V 5 bases and J 5 bases, with 19 bases left between them. The CDR3 loop is CASSQNPQARNEQYF. CDR3 DNA: TGTGCCAGCAGCCAAAACCCCCAGGCTCGTAACGAGCAGTACTTC.

The chain links TRBV7-2 to TRBJ2-1; TRBD2 agrees at 10 bases. Germline V gene lookup returns CDR1 SGHTA and CDR2 FQGNSA. V lost 6 bases to trimming and J lost 8 bases; unmatched junction nucleotides: 7. This CDR3 has 14 residues. DNA of the CDR3: TGTGCCAGCAGACCTAGCGGGAGAAGCTATGAGCAGTTCTTC. This codes for CASRPSGRSYEQFF. The variable domain in full, completed from reference TRBV7-2 and TRBJ2-1, reads GAGVSQSPSNKVTEKGKDVELRCDPISGHTALYWYRQSLGQGLEFLIYFQGNSAPDKSGLPSDRFSAERTGGSVSTLTIQRTQQEDSAVYLCASRPSGRSYEQFFGPGTRLTVL.

Only one count was recorded for this clone. The rearrangement links TRBV6-6 to TRBJ2-1; TRBD1 matches at 8 bases. CDR3 length equals 14 residues. Germline-derived CDR1 and CDR2 are MNHNY and SVGAGI (reference sequence). Trimming took 6 bases from V and 5 from J; bases not matched to a gene: 6. CDR3 DNA sequence: TGTGCCAGCAGGGGACAGGCCCGCCACAATGAGCAGTTCTTC. Protein sequence: CASRGQARHNEQFF.

The chain couples TRBV7-9 to TRBJ2-7; 9 nucleotides match TRBD1. Germline trimming cut 5 bases from V and 6 bases from J; bases unmatched to any gene: 8. Germline-derived CDR1 and CDR2 are SEHNR and FQNEAQ (reference sequence). This CDR3 comprises 14 residues. The CDR3 nucleotides are TGTGCCAGCAGCACGACAGGGGGAAACTTCGAGCAGTACTTC. The encoded protein is CASSTTGGNFEQYF. Full variable domain (remainder filled in from reference TRBV7-9 and TRBJ2-7): DTGVSQNPRHKITKRGQNVTFRCDPISEHNRLYWYRQTLGQGPEFLTYFQNEAQLEKSRLLSDRFSAERPKGSFSTLEIQRTEQGDSAMYLCASSTTGGNFEQYFGPGTRLTVT.

The rearrangement uses TRBV19 and TRBJ1-1; 7 bases agree with TRBD1. CDR1 LNHDA and CDR2 SQIVND come from the germline V gene (reference sequence). CDR3 length: 16 residues. After removal of 1 base from V and 4 bases from J, the junction contained 9 bases not matched to a gene. Written as DNA, the CDR3 is TGTGCCAGTAGTATAGGGGGACAGATGTTGCTCACTGAAGCTTTCTTT. Protein product: CASSIGGQMLLTEAFF.

The chain couples TRBV5-1 to TRBJ1-1; the match to TRBD1 covers 10 bases. Germline loops: CDR1 SGHRS, CDR2 YFSETQ. This CDR3 has 16 residues. J lost 0 bases, V lost 0 bases, and 2 bases had no gene match. CDR3 nucleotides: TGCGCCAGCAGCTTGGGGGGACAGGGGATGAACACTGAAGCTTTCTTT. Encoded protein: CASSLGGQGMNTEAFF.

In DNA form, the CDR3 reads TGTGCCAGCAGCGCTTCGGACAGCCACAATCAGCCCCAGCATTTT. Residues: CASSASDSHNQPQHF. The V gene is TRBV9, the J gene TRBJ1-5; tentatively, D is TRBD1 (6 bases). Trimming took off 3 bases at V and 3 bases at J, with 13 bases between the two ends. Germline CDR1 SGDLS, CDR2 YYNGEE. The CDR3 runs to 15 residues.

This sequence joins TRBV15 and TRBJ1-2; 7 bases fit TRBD1. The V segment lost 4 bases and the J segment 10 bases; nucleotides outside the gene matches: 12. Germline loops: CDR1 LNHNV, CDR2 YYDKDF (reference sequence). CDR3 size: 14 residues. This CDR3 reads CATSTQGGRAIYTF. The CDR3 coding sequence is TGTGCCACCAGCACCCAGGGGGGTAGGGCGATCTACACCTTC. Full variable domain (remainder filled in from reference TRBV15 and TRBJ1-2): DAMVIQNPRYQVTQFGKPVTLSCSQTLNHNVMYWYQQKSSQAPKLLFHYYDKDFNNEADTPDNFQSRRPNTSFCFLDIRSPGLGDTAMYLCATSTQGGRAIYTFGSGTRLTVV.

The chain recombines TRBV5-1 with TRBJ2-1, with TRBD2 as a possible D gene (6 bases). The CDR3 has 16 residues. Trimming pared 4 bases from V and 7 bases from J, leaving 21 bases between. Per the germline V gene, CDR1 is SGHRS and CDR2 is YFSETQ. For the CDR3, the DNA is TGCGCCAGCAGCACGGAGGGGTCGGGGATCAGAAATGAGCAGTTCTTC. The encoded protein is CASSTEGSGIRNEQFF.

V usage is TRBV29-1 and J usage is TRBJ1-1, with D possibly TRBD1 on 6 matching bases. This CDR3 has 13 amino acids. Germline V gene data show CDR1 as SQVTM and CDR2 as ANQGSEA. With 2 bases removed from V and 8 bases from J, the gap between germline ends came to 15 bases. DNA for the CDR3: TGCAGCGTTGAAAGGAACCGAGACAGGGAAGCTTTCTTT. This sequence encodes CSVERNRDREAFF. Full variable domain (outside the CDR3, taken from reference TRBV29-1 and TRBJ1-1): SAVISQKPSRDICQRGTSLTIQCQVDSQVTMMFWYRQQPGQSLTLIATANQGSEATYESGFVIDKFPISRPNLTFSTLTVSNMSPEDSSIYLCSVERNRDREAFFGQGTRLTVV.

This chain links TRBV7-9 with TRBJ2-1, with 7 bases lining up with TRBD1. The CDR3 extends over 13 amino acids. V lost 9 bases, J lost 4 bases, and 6 bases stayed unmatched. Looked up from germline, CDR1 is SEHNR and CDR2 is FQNEAQ (reference sequence). CDR3 DNA: TGTGCCAGTCACCGGGACAGTTACAATGAGCAGTTCTTC. Its translation: CASHRDSYNEQFF.

The chain recombines TRBV23-1 with TRBJ1-1, with D perhaps TRBD1 (5 bases). TRBV23-1 qualifies as an ORF whose function is uncertain. This CDR3 has 15 amino acids. Deletions cut 7 bases from V and 2 bases from J, with 17 bases between. In DNA, the CDR3 is TGCGCCAGCATCCGAGGCGCAGGGCTTAACACTGAAGCTTTCTTT. This sequence encodes CASIRGAGLNTEAFF.

The rearrangement links TRBV11-2 to TRBJ2-1, with 10 bases that match TRBD2. Germline V gives CDR1 SGHAT, CDR2 FQNNGV. Germline trimming cut 5 bases from V and 10 bases from J; bases unmatched to any gene: 11. The CDR3 spans 15 residues. DNA of the CDR3: TGTGCCAGCAGCCGAAGAGCGGGGGGGGGTTTCGAGCAGTTCTTC. This codes for CASSRRAGGGFEQFF.

The chain couples TRBV5-5 to TRBJ2-7; D gene ambiguous. The V gene lost 1 base and the J gene lost 0 bases, with 20 bases spanning the gap. The CDR3 is 18 residues long. In germline, CDR1 is SGHKS, CDR2 YYEKEE (reference sequence). The CDR3 nucleotides read TGTGCCAGCAGCTTGAGATCGTCGTTGGGCTACAGCTCCTACGAGCAGTACTTC. Amino acid sequence: CASSLRSSLGYSSYEQYF.

The rearrangement uses TRBV5-8 and TRBJ2-3, with 13 nucleotides matching TRBD2. The CDR3 is made up of 20 amino acids. J was trimmed by 1 base and V by 1 base; bases with no gene match: 12. CDR1 and CDR2 (germline): SGHTS, YDEGEE. CDR3 sequence: CASSLSSGLAGSWGTDTQYF. As DNA, the CDR3 is TGTGCCAGCAGCTTGAGCTCGGGACTAGCGGGATCCTGGGGCACAGATACGCAGTATTTT.

The rearrangement joins TRBV2 to TRBJ2-3, with 7 nucleotides matching TRBD1. This CDR3 comprises 15 residues. Germline loops: CDR1 SNHLY, CDR2 FYNNEI. After removal of 8 bases from V and 5 bases from J, the junction contained 13 bases not matched to a gene. The CDR3 region is CASALTGQNLDTQYF. The CDR3 nucleotides read TGTGCCAGCGCCCTGACGGGACAGAACTTAGATACGCAGTATTTT.

The V gene is TRBV12-2, the J gene TRBJ2-4; TRBD2, the D gene given by the table, was not confirmed from the DNA. TRBV12-2 is assigned pseudogene status. This CDR3 contains 16 residues. This CDR3 is CASRRHAGRAKNIQYF. Here the CDR3 DNA reads TGTGCAAGTCGCCGACACGCAGGGAGGGCCAAAAACATTCAGTACTTC.

V and J are TRBV7-2 and TRBJ2-7; 8 bases match TRBD1. Losses at the gene ends were 5 bases for V and 5 bases for J; bases not matched to a gene: 5. This CDR3 is 13 amino acids long. The germline V gene encodes CDR1 SGHTA and CDR2 FQGNSA. The CDR3 protein is CASSDRGLNEQYF. The CDR3, as DNA: TGTGCCAGCAGCGACAGGGGTTTAAACGAGCAGTACTTC.

The chain employs TRBV6-1 and TRBJ1-4, with D possibly being TRBD1 (6 bases). The CDR3 extends over 15 amino acids. The V gene lost 1 base and the J gene lost 8 bases, with 14 bases spanning the gap. Germline CDR1 and CDR2: MNHNS and SASEGT. The DNA of the CDR3 is TGTGCCAGCAGTGAAGGGGGGCAGGGCGGGGAAAAACTGTTTTTT. Protein product: CASSEGGQGGEKLFF.